Following are 24 T cell receptor beta chains from one sample sequenced in a study of blood T cell repertoires in COVID-19 (dated by TCRdb to 2019 to 2021). Library generation was performed with the immunoSEQ multiplex PCR assay. Sourced from immuneACCESS, this table was stored by TCRdb with only in-frame sequences that have V and J called. A share of the clones is absent; for the studies checked, an unresolved V gene accounts for under half, and the remainder has no known explanation. The sample table shows around 140,000 clones, and 75% to 90% are seen once. The ten largest clones capture less than 5.5% of the sample. Sequenced: PBMCs or T cells enriched from blood (not recorded which). These receptors all stem from a man between 50 and 59 years old who had recovered from COVID-19.

The chain recombines TRBV28 with TRBJ1-1, with 8 bases matching TRBD1. Germline CDR1 reads MDHEN; CDR2 reads SYDVKM. V dropped 2 bases and J dropped 4; count of bases not matched to a gene: 3. The CDR3 spans 14 residues. The CDR3 loop is CASSLNRGGTEAFF. In nucleotides, the CDR3 is TGTGCCAGCAGTTTAAACAGGGGGGGCACTGAAGCTTTCTTT. Together with reference TRBV28 and TRBJ1-1, the CDR3 gives the full variable domain: DVKVTQSSRYLVKRTGEKVFLECVQDMDHENMFWYRQDPGLGLRLIYFSYDVKMKEKGDIPEGYSVSREKKERFSLILESASTNQTSMYLCASSLNRGGTEAFFGQGTRLTVV.

The V and J genes are TRBV27 and TRBJ1-5, with D unresolved. V lost 3 bases, J lost 4 bases, and 16 bases lay in between. The V gene's germline CDR1 is MNHEY and CDR2 SMNVEV (reference sequence). CDR3 length equals 16 residues. The CDR3 region has the DNA TGTGCCAGCAGTTTTGAAGGCGGCAGCTTGAATCAGCCCCAGCATTTT. This sequence encodes CASSFEGGSLNQPQHF.

J is TRBJ2-1 and V is TRBV27; 8 nucleotides match TRBD1. The CDR3 loop spans 14 amino acids. V shed 5 bases, J shed 4 bases, and the junction held 4 bases outside the gene matches. Germline values: CDR1 MNHEY, CDR2 SMNVEV (reference sequence). CDR3 in amino acids: CASSDRGEYNEQFF. The CDR3 nucleotides read TGTGCCAGCAGTGACAGGGGAGAATACAATGAGCAGTTCTTC.

The chain has TRBV6-5 and TRBJ1-2; 7 bases map to TRBD1. The CDR3 extends over 15 amino acids. Germline CDR1 reads MNHEY; CDR2 reads SVGAGI. V was clipped by 2 bases and J by 8 bases; unmatched bases: 11. This CDR3 is CASSYGGQLERGYTF. The CDR3 nucleotides are TGTGCCAGCAGTTACGGGGGACAGCTGGAACGAGGCTACACCTTC.

This chain joins TRBV28 and TRBJ1-2, with 12 nucleotides matching TRBD1. Germline values: CDR1 MDHEN, CDR2 SYDVKM. The CDR3 has 16 residues. V shed 6 bases and J 3 bases; nucleotides not matched to a gene: 8. This chain's CDR3 is CASSGGQGASYYGYTF. CDR3 bases: TGTGCCAGCAGCGGGGGACAGGGGGCTTCCTACTATGGCTACACCTTC.

V and J are TRBV29-1 and TRBJ1-4, with 8 bases aligning to TRBD1. Germline V gene sequence: CDR1 SQVTM, CDR2 ANQGSEA. CDR3 length equals 14 residues. J lost 5 bases, V lost 5 bases, and 7 bases had no gene match. CDR3 nucleotides: TGCAGCGTTTCCCTAACAGGGGGGAATGAAAAACTGTTTTTT. Protein product: CSVSLTGGNEKLFF.

This sequence joins TRBV7-2 and TRBJ1-3; the D is unclear. This CDR3 has 13 residues. V lost 0 bases and J lost 8, with 8 bases in between. Germline V gives CDR1 SGHTA, CDR2 FQGNSA. CDR3: CASSLAALDTIYF. CDR3 DNA: TGTGCCAGCAGCTTAGCGGCTCTGGACACCATATATTTT.

The chain has TRBV10-3 and TRBJ2-3, with D perhaps matching TRBD2 (7 bases). V was clipped by 7 bases and J by 0 bases, with 14 bases between them. Looked up from germline, CDR1 is ENHRY and CDR2 is SYGVKD. This CDR3 comprises 15 residues. The CDR3 protein is CAIKREGGSTDTQYF. The CDR3 coding sequence is TGTGCCATCAAGAGGGAGGGGGGAAGCACAGATACGCAGTATTTT.

The chain recombines TRBV24-1 with TRBJ2-2; 7 positions match TRBD1. The J segment lost 4 bases and the V segment lost 3 bases, leaving 7 bases of the junction unmatched. Germline assignment: CDR1 KGHDR and CDR2 SFDVKD. CDR3 length: 16 residues. The CDR3 region is CATSDPRQGSTGELFF. The CDR3 DNA sequence: TGTGCCACCAGTGATCCGAGACAGGGAAGCACCGGGGAGCTGTTTTTT.

V gene TRBV19 combines with J gene TRBJ1-2; 8 bases agree with TRBD1. CDR1 and CDR2 from the germline V gene are LNHDA and SQIVND (reference sequence). V lost 3 bases and J lost 2; bases outside the gene matches: 8. The CDR3 has 16 amino acids. The CDR3 here is CASSILGQGRNYGYTF. DNA of the CDR3: TGTGCCAGTAGTATCCTCGGACAGGGAAGGAACTATGGCTACACCTTC.

The rearrangement links TRBV7-9 to TRBJ2-6; no clear D gene. Looked up from germline, CDR1 is SEHNR and CDR2 is FQNEAQ (reference sequence). V was shortened by 0 bases and J by 2 bases, with 2 bases between the two germline ends. CDR3 length: 14 amino acids. The CDR3 nucleotides are TGTGCCAGCAGCTTAGCCACTGGGGCCAACGTCCTGACTTTC. This codes for CASSLATGANVLTF.

This rearrangement joins TRBV5-1 to TRBJ2-5, with D maybe TRBD2 (6 bases). The CDR3 length is 16 residues. Trimming left V 4 bases short and J 4 bases short, with 20 bases between. Germline V gene sequence: CDR1 SGHRS, CDR2 YFSETQ. CDR3 in amino acids: CASSGSPTGERETQYF. The CDR3 DNA reads as TGCGCCAGCAGCGGGAGCCCTACGGGGGAGCGAGAGACCCAGTACTTC.

The V and J genes are TRBV25-1 and TRBJ1-1; 7 bases agree with TRBD1. CDR1 and CDR2 (germline): MGHDK, SYGVNS. The V gene end was trimmed by 2 bases and the J gene end by 1 base; junction bases not matched to a gene: 4. The CDR3 runs to 15 residues. CDR3 protein: CASSEPGQSNTEAFF. CDR3 DNA sequence: TGTGCCAGCAGTGAACCGGGACAGTCGAACACTGAAGCTTTCTTT.

CDR3 nucleotide sequence: TGCGCCAGCAGCTTGGGACTTCCCCTAGATACTTCACCCCTCCACTTT. Translated, it gives CASSLGLPLDTSPLHF. The chain is built from TRBV5-1 and TRBJ1-6; D unclear. The CDR3 covers 16 residues. Per the germline V gene, CDR1 is SGHRS and CDR2 is YFSETQ. Trimming stripped 0 bases from V and 9 bases from J, with 16 bases between.

The V call is TRBV7-3, the J call TRBJ1-6, with a possible D match to TRBD1 (6 bases). V lost 5 bases, J lost 9 bases, and 14 bases lay in between. Germline assignment: CDR1 SGHTA and CDR2 FQGTGA. CDR3 size: 14 residues. Here the CDR3 reads CASSRGGGFSPLHF. In nucleotides, the CDR3 is TGTGCCAGCAGCCGGGGAGGGGGTTTTTCACCCCTCCACTTT.

This CDR3 is CASSPRSRDTIYF. Written as DNA, the CDR3 is TGCGCCAGCAGCCCCAGGTCGAGGGACACCATATATTTT. V and J are TRBV5-1 and TRBJ1-3; D gene unclear. The CDR3 extends over 13 amino acids. Germline V CDR1 and CDR2: SGHRS, YFSETQ. V was shortened by 4 bases and J by 8 bases, with 13 bases between the two germline ends.

The rearrangement links TRBV11-2 to TRBJ1-1, with TRBD1 matching 7 bases. The CDR3 is 15 amino acids. Germline trimming cut 1 base from V and 11 bases from J; bases unmatched to any gene: 13. Germline V gene data show CDR1 as SGHAT and CDR2 as FQNNGV. CDR3 in DNA: TGTGCCAGCAGCTTAGCCCTCACAGGGGCCCGGGGGGCTTTCTTT. It yields the protein CASSLALTGARGAFF.

J is TRBJ1-6 and V is TRBV5-6; 7 bases fit TRBD1. The germline V gene has CDR1 SGHDT and CDR2 YYEEEE. This CDR3 contains 16 residues. Germline trimming cut 0 bases from V and 8 bases from J; bases unmatched to any gene: 8. The CDR3 nucleotides read TGTGCCAGCAGCTTGGCCCCAGGGGGGATTTATTCACCCCTCCACTTT. Protein: CASSLAPGGIYSPLHF.

The chain carries TRBV4-3 and TRBJ1-1, with a possible D match to TRBD1 (6 bases). The length of the CDR3 is 17 residues. V gave up 4 bases and J gave up 0 bases, with 18 bases separating them. Per germline, CDR1 LGHNA and CDR2 YSLEER. The CDR3 DNA sequence: TGCGCCAGCAGCCTGGGGGCAGGCCCCTCGTTGAACACTGAAGCTTTCTTT. This translates into CASSLGAGPSLNTEAFF.

This chain connects TRBV7-5 to TRBJ1-1; TRBD1, as called in the table, went unchecked against the DNA. TRBV7-5 is marked as a pseudogene. This CDR3 has 16 amino acids. DNA for the CDR3: TGTGTCAGAAGCCCCGGGGCAGCGGAGAAGGACAGCGAAGCTTTCTTT. Amino acids: CVRSPGAAEKDSEAFF.

The gene calls are TRBV3-1 (or the pseudogene TRBV3-2) and TRBJ1-2, with a possible D match to TRBD1 (5 bases). CDR1 is LGHDT, CDR2 YNNKEL, per germline (reference sequence). This CDR3 spans 14 amino acids. With 5 bases removed from V and 8 bases from J, the gap between germline ends came to 18 bases. The CDR3 nucleotides are TGTGCCAGCAGCACAATGAGGAGGGCAGGGGGCTACACCTTC. The encoded protein is CASSTMRRAGGYTF.

The chain uses TRBV6-2 or TRBV6-3 and TRBJ1-1, with D possibly matching TRBD1 (6 bases). Germline V gives CDR1 MNHEY, CDR2 SVGEGT. The V end was cut by 4 bases, the J end by 14 bases, with 17 bases between. The CDR3 spans 12 residues. CDR3 region: CASSSYPLDRFF. The CDR3 nucleotides read TGTGCCAGCAGTTCCTACCCCTTGGACAGATTCTTT.

The CDR3 DNA reads TGTGCCAGCAGCGCACGACAGAACACAGATACGCAGTATTTT. As protein: CASSARQNTDTQYF. The rearrangement uses TRBV11-2 and TRBJ2-3; maybe TRBD1 (5 bases). Germline loops: CDR1 SGHAT, CDR2 FQNNGV. The germline V and J ends were trimmed by 5 bases and 2 bases, with 11 bases remaining between them. The CDR3 has 14 residues.

On this clone itself: The sample holds other DNA sequences that translate to the same CDR3. V and J are TRBV7-2 and TRBJ1-5, with 7 bases that match TRBD1. V gave up 5 bases and J gave up 3 bases; unmatched junction bases: 4. Germline CDR1 is SGHTA and CDR2 is FQGNSA. The CDR3 is 14 residues long. The CDR3 loop is CASSPQGINQPQHF. The CDR3 DNA sequence: TGTGCCAGCAGCCCACAGGGGATCAATCAGCCCCAGCATTTT.